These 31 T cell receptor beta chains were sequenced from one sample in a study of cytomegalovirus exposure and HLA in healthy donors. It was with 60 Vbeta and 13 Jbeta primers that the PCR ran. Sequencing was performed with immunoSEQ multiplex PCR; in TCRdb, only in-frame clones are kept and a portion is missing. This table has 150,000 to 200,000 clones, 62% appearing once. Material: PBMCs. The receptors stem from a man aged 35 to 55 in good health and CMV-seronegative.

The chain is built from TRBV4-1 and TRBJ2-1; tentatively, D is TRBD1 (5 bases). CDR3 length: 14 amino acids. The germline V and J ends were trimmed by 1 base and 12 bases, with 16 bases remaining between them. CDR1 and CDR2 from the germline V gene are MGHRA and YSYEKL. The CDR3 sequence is CASSQGPRARGQFF. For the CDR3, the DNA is TGCGCCAGCAGCCAAGGACCCAGGGCAAGGGGGCAGTTCTTC.

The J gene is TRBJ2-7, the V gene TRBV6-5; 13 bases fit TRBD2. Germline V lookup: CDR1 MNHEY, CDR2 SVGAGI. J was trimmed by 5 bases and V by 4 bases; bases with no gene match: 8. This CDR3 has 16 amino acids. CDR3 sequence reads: CASSSEGLAGYDEQYF. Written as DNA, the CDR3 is TGTGCCAGCAGTTCAGAGGGACTAGCGGGGTACGACGAGCAGTACTTC.

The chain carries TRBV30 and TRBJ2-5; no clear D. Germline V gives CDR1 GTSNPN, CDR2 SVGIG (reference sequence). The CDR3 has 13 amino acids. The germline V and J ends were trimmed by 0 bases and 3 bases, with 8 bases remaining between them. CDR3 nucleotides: TGTGCCTGGAGTGTAAGCCGTAAAGAGACCCAGTACTTC. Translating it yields CAWSVSRKETQYF.

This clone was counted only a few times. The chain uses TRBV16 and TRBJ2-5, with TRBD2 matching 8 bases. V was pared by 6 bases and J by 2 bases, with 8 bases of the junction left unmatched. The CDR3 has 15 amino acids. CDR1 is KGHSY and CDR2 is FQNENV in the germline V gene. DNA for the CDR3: TGTGCCAGCAGTCGCAGCCAGCGGGGGCAAGAGACCCAGTACTTC. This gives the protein CASSRSQRGQETQYF.

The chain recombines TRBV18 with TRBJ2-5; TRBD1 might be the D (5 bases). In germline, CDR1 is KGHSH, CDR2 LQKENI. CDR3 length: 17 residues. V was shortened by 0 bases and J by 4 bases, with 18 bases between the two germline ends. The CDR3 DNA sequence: TGTGCCAGCTCACCACCTCGGACACCCAGGTCGGGAGAGACCCAGTACTTC. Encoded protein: CASSPPRTPRSGETQYF.

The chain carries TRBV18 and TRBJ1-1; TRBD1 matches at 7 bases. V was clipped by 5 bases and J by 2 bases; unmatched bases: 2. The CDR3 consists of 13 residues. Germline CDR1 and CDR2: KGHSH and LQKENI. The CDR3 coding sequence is TGTGCCAGCTCAGACAGGGAAAACACTGAAGCTTTCTTT. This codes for CASSDRENTEAFF.

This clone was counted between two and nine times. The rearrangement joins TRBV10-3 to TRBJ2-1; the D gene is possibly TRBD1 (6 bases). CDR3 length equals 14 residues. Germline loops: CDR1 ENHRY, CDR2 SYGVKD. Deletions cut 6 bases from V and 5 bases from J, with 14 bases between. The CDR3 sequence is CAISQGTPHNEQFF. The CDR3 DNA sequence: TGTGCCATCAGCCAGGGGACCCCCCACAATGAGCAGTTCTTC.

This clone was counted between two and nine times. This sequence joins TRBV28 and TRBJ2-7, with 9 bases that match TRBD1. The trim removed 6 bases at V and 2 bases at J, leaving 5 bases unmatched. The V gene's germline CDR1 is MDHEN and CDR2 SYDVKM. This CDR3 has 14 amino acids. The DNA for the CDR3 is TGTGCCAGCAGCCCCGGGACAGGGCCCTACGAGCAGTACTTC. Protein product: CASSPGTGPYEQYF.

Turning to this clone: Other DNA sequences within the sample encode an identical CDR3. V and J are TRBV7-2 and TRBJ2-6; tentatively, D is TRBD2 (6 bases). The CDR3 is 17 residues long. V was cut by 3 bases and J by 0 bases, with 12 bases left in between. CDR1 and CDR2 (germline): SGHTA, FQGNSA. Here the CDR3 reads CASSFLPRGSGANVLTF. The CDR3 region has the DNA TGTGCCAGCAGCTTTCTACCGCGGGGCTCTGGGGCCAACGTCCTGACTTTC.

CDR3 in DNA: TGTGCCACCAGCAGAGCAGGGGGGAATTTTCTTAGCTATGGCTACACCTTC. Amino acids: CATSRAGGNFLSYGYTF. The V and J genes are TRBV15 and TRBJ1-2; TRBD1 aligns across 7 bases. This CDR3 has 17 amino acids. The J segment lost 4 bases and the V segment lost 1 base, leaving 12 bases of the junction unmatched. Germline V gene lookup returns CDR1 LNHNV and CDR2 YYDKDF (reference sequence).

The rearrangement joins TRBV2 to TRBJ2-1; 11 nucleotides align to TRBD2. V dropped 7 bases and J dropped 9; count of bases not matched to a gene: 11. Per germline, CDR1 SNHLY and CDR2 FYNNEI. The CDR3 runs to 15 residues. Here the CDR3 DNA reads TGTGCCAGCAACCGGGGACTAGCGGAAGTGATTGAGCAGTTCTTC. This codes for CASNRGLAEVIEQFF. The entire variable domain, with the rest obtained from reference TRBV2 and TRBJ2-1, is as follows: EPEVTQTPSHQVTQMGQEVILRCVPISNHLYFYWYRQILGQKVEFLVSFYNNEISEKSEIFDDQFSVERPDGSNFTLKIRSTKLEDSAMYFCASNRGLAEVIEQFFGPGTRLTVL.

The CDR3 coding sequence is TGTGCCAGCAGCTTGGCCGGGACAGGGCGAAGGGAAGAGACCCAGTACTTC. Translated: CASSLAGTGRREETQYF. The rearrangement links TRBV5-6 to TRBJ2-5; TRBD1 matches 9 bases. CDR3 length: 17 residues. The trim removed 0 bases at V and 3 bases at J, leaving 9 bases unmatched. Germline V gives CDR1 SGHDT, CDR2 YYEEEE.

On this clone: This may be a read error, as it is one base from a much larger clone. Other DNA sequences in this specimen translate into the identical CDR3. Here the CDR3 reads CASSVDRVNTEAFF. The CDR3 nucleotides are TGTGCCAGCAGTGTCGACAGGGTAAACACTGAAGCTTTCTTT. The gene calls are TRBV2 and TRBJ1-1; TRBD1 matches at 7 bases. Trimming cost V 4 bases and J 2 bases; bases outside gene matches: 4. Germline-derived CDR1 and CDR2 are SNHLY and FYNNEI. The CDR3 consists of 14 residues.

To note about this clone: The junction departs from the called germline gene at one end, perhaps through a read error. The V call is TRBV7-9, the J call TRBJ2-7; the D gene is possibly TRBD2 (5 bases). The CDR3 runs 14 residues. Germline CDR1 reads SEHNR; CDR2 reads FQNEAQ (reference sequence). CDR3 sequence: CSSSFRETTYEQYF. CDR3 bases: TGTTCCAGCAGCTTTAGGGAGACAACCTACGAGCAGTACTTC.

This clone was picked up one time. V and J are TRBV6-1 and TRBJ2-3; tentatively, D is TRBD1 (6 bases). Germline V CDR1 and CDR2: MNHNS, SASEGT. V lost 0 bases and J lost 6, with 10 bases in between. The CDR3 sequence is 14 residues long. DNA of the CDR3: TGTGCCAGCAGTGAAGCTCTTACAGGGGATACGCAGTATTTT. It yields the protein CASSEALTGDTQYF.

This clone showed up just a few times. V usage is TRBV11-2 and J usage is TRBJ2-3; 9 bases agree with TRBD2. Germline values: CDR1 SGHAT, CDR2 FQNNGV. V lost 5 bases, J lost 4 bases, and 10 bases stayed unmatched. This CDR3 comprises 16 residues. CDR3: CASSPLAGGVADTQYF. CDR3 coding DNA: TGTGCCAGCAGCCCCCTTGCGGGGGGGGTGGCAGATACGCAGTATTTT.

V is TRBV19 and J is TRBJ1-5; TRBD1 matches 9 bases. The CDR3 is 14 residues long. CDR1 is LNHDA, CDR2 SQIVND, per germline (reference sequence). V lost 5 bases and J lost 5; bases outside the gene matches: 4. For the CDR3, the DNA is TGTGCCAGTAGTGGGACAGGGAGCGATCAGCCCCAGCATTTT. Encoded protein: CASSGTGSDQPQHF.

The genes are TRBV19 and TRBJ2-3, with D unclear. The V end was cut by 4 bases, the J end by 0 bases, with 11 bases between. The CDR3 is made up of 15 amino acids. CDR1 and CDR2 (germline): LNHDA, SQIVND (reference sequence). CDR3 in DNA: TGTGCCAGTAGTACCATACCCCGGAGCACAGATACGCAGTATTTT. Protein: CASSTIPRSTDTQYF.

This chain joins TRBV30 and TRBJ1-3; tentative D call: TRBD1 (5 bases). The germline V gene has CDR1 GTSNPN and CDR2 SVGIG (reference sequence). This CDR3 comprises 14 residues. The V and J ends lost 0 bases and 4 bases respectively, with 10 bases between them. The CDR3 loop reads CAWSVGTGGNTIYF. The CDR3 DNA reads TGTGCCTGGAGTGTAGGCACAGGAGGAAACACCATATATTTT.

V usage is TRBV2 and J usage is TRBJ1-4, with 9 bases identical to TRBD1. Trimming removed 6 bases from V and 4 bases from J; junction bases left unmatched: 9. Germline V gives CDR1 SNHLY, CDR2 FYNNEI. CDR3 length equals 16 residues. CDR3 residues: CASRLTGTGINEKLFF. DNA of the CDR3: TGTGCCAGCAGACTAACCGGGACAGGGATTAATGAAAAACTGTTTTTT.

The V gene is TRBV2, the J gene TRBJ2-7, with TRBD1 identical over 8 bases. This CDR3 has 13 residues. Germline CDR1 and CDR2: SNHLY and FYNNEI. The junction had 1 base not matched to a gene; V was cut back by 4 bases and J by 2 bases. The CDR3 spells CASSVDRAYEQYF. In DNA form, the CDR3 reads TGTGCCAGCAGTGTGGACAGGGCCTACGAGCAGTACTTC.

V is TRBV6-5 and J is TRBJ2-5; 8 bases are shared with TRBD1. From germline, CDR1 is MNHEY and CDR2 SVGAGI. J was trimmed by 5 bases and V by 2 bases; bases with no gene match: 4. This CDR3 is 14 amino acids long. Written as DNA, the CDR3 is TGTGCCAGCAGTTACACCTGGGACAGGGAGACCCAGTACTTC. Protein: CASSYTWDRETQYF.

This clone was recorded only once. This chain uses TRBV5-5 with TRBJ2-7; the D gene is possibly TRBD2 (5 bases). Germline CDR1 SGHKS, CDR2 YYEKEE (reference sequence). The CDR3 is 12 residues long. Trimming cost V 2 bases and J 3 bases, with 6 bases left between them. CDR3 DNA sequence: TGTGCCAGCAGCTTAGGAGGCTACGAGCAGTACTTC. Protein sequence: CASSLGGYEQYF.

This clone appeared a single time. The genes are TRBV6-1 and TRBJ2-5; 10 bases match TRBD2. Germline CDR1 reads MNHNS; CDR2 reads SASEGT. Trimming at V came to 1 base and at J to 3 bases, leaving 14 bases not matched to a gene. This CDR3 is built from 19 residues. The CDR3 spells CASSEDGGVASGGEETQYF. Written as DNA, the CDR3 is TGTGCCAGCAGTGAAGATGGGGGGGTAGCTAGCGGGGGAGAAGAGACCCAGTACTTC.

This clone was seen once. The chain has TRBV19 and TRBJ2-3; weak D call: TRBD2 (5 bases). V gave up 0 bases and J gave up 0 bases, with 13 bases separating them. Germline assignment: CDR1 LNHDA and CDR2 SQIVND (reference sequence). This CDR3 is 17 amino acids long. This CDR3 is CASSIDLDSGSTDTQYF. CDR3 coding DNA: TGTGCCAGTAGTATAGACCTGGACTCGGGAAGCACAGATACGCAGTATTTT.

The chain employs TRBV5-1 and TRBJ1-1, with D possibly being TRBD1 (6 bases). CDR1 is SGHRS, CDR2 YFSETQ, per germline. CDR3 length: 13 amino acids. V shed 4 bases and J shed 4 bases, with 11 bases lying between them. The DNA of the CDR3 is TGCGCCAGCAGCCCCCAGGGGACCACTGAAGCTTTCTTT. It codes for CASSPQGTTEAFF.

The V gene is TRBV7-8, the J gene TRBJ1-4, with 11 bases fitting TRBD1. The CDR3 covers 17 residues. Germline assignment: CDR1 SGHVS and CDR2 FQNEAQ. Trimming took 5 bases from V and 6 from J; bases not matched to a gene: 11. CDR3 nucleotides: TGTGCCAGCAGCGGGCGAGTACCGGGACAGGGGGATGAAAAACTGTTTTTT. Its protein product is CASSGRVPGQGDEKLFF.

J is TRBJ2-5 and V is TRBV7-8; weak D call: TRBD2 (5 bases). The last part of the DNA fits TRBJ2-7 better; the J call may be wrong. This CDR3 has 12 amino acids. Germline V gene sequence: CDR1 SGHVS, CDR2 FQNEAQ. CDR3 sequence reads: CASEEGSYEQYF. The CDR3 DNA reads TGTGCCAGCGAAGAGGGCTCCTACGAGCAGTACTTC.

CDR3: CAISESEDEQFF. Here the CDR3 DNA reads TGTGCCATCAGTGAGTCTGAGGATGAGCAGTTCTTC. The chain has TRBV10-3 and TRBJ2-1; D not certain. The length of the CDR3 is 12 residues. Germline CDR1 ENHRY, CDR2 SYGVKD. Deletions cut 0 bases from V and 8 bases from J, with 5 bases between.

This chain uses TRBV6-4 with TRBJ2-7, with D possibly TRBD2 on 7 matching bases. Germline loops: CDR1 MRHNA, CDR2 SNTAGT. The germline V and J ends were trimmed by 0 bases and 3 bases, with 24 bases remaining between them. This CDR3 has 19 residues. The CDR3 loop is CASSDSSGGALPEDYEQYF. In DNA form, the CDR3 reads TGTGCCAGCAGTGACTCTAGTGGGGGGGCCCTGCCCGAAGACTACGAGCAGTACTTC.

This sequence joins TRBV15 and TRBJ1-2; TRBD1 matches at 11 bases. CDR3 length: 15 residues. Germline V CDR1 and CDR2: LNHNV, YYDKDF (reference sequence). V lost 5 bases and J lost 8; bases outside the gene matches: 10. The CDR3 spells CATSDRDRGSGGYTF. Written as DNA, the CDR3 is TGTGCCACCAGCGACCGGGACAGGGGGAGTGGGGGCTACACCTTC.